Listed below are T cell receptor beta chains from one sample, sequenced in a study of shared clonotypes between healthy human individuals. The protocol was immunoSEQ multiplex PCR, while the TCRdb copy is restricted to in-frame clones and leaves out a portion. The sample consists of about 990,000 clones, around three quarters of them appearing once. Material for sequencing was memory CD4+ T cells from PBMCs. The origin of the receptors is a man in his late teens or twenties in good health. Some clones in this sample may be carry-over from other donors' samples. Each CDR3 is given without its conserved first and last residue. Clone sizes are given selectively: once, few, many, or a class where the clone is expanded.

clone_size v_call cdr3_aa
once TRBV4-2 ASSQDGGSYEQY
once TRBV5-1 ASRRQLMNTEAF
few TRBV5-1 ASSFNLGYQETQY
few TRBV7-9 ASSFGRGPQETQY
NA TRBV7-9 ASSPGYPY
NA TRBV11-2 ASSQQGGTQY
NA TRBV6-1 ASGQGGTDTQY
NA TRBV12-5 AFHEQY
NA TRBV5-1 ASSWALGKLNEQF
NA TRBV14 ASSRQREAIQY
NA TRBV9 ASTQSGVSGNTIY
NA TRBV7-3 ASSPRPGAQETQY
few TRBV2 ASSALQETQY
NA TRBV28 ASSLSTGASYEQY
many TRBV7-2 ASSLDGRNTDTQY
NA TRBV2 ATSPERNTEAF
NA TRBV11-1 ASTYHPLGDTQY
NA TRBV5-1 ASSLDLGQPQH
NA TRBV7-2 ASSGSTGTMGTQY
NA TRBV11-2 ASSFSRAHTEAF
few TRBV5-1 ASSLFSGGSYEQY
NA TRBV30 AWTKGTDTQY
NA TRBV11-2 ASSYSRWGVVNTEAF
few TRBV7-9 ASSKGASGRANTGELF
NA TRBV4-1 ASSQAPAHPREADTQY
NA TRBV7-2 ASSLLANTGELF
NA TRBV12-5 ASGLEHYGYT
NA TRBV4-1 ASSQDWQDYYEQY
many TRBV6-1 ASSAKVGGALDEQF
NA TRBV7-2 ASSLYRTNTEAF
few TRBV29-1 SATGGTGTYEQY
NA TRBV11-2 ASSPETSLRTNEQF
NA TRBV14 ASSRQGVGETQY
NA TRBV11-3 ASSWVGGAEQF
NA TRBV5-1 ASSPDPGQSSYEQY
NA TRBV7-2 ASSSRGGQGTDTQY
NA TRBV20-1 SASARQEQF
NA TRBV28 ASSRGTGRAAF
few TRBV6-4 ASSDSILEAGLSSYEQY
many TRBV5-1 ASSLFGQGSEQY
NA TRBV28 ASSPPGDRNYEQY
NA TRBV6-1 ASRIREGTEAF
NA TRBV2 ASSDSSFEAF
NA TRBV28 ASSFGGSPDTQY
NA TRBV7-2 ASSIPGTGGNGYT
NA TRBV5-4 ASSLGVADNQPQH
NA TRBV5-5 ASSLARQTYGYT
NA TRBV19 ASSMPVGPHQPQH